This T cell receptor beta chain was captured by sequencing in a study of early T cells in non-severe SARS-CoV-2 infection. Study background: Sequencing was performed on bulk RNA from unsorted whole blood, leaving chains unpaired.

General study results and limits: The study's VDJdb matching favored anti-spike CD8 responses and missed private and CD4 specificities.

With 6 bases removed from V and 1 base from J, the gap between germline ends came to 10 bases. Germline CDR1 SQVTM, CDR2 ANQGSEA. This CDR3 region has 13 residues. To note about this clonotype: No antigen is known for it.

Unique molecular identifiers were added to individual cDNA molecules. One entry per CDR3 protein results from TCRdb running MiXCR on the 5' RACE reads. The profile shows 39,000 or so distinct CDR3 sequences, about 5.5% of them singletons. Specimen: whole blood, collected at baseline. The chain has TRBV29-1 and TRBJ1-5; possibly TRBD1 for D (5 bases). This receptor was identified in an adult who was a healthcare worker with PCR-confirmed SARS-CoV-2 infection or an uninfected control (not recorded which). The CDR3 spells CSVAGSSNQPQHF. CDR3 DNA sequence: TGCAGCGTCGCAGGGTCCAGCAATCAGCCCCAGCATTTT.